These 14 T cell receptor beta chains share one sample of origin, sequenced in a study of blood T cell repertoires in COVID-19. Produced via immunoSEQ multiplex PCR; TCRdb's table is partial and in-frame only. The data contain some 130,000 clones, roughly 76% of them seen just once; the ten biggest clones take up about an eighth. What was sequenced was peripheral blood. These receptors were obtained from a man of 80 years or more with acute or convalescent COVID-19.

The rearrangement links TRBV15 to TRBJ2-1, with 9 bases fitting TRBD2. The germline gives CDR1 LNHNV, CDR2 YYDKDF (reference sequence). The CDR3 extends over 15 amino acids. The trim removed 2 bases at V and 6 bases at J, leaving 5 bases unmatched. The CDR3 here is CATSRRAGGGNEQFF. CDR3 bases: TGTGCCACCAGCAGAAGAGCGGGGGGCGGCAATGAGCAGTTCTTC.

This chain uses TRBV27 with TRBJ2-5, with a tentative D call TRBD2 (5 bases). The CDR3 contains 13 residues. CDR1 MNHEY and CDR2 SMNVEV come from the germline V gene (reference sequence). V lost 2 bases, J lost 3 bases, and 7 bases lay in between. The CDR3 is CASSLNSEETQYF. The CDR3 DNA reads TGTGCCAGCAGTTTAAATAGCGAAGAGACCCAGTACTTC.

DNA of the CDR3: TGTGCCAGCAGTGGTTCCCAGGGTAATCAGCCCCAGCATTTT. Protein product: CASSGSQGNQPQHF. The chain employs TRBV2 and TRBJ1-5, with D possibly TRBD1 on 5 matching bases. The CDR3 consists of 14 residues. The ends were cut back, 4 bases at V and 4 bases at J, with 11 bases in the middle. From germline, CDR1 is SNHLY and CDR2 FYNNEI.

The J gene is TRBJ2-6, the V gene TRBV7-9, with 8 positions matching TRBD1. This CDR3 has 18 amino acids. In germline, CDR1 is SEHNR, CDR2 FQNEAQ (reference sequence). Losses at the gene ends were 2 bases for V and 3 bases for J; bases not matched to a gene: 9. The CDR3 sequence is CASSLITGGKFGANVLTF. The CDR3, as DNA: TGTGCCAGCAGCTTAATAACAGGGGGTAAATTTGGGGCCAACGTCCTGACTTTC.

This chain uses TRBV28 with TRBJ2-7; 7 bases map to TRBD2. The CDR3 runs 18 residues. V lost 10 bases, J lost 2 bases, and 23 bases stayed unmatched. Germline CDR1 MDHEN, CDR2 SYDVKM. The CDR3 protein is CATKTPLGGEGRAYEQYF. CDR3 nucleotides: TGTGCCACCAAGACCCCCTTAGGAGGGGAGGGGAGGGCCTACGAGCAGTACTTC.

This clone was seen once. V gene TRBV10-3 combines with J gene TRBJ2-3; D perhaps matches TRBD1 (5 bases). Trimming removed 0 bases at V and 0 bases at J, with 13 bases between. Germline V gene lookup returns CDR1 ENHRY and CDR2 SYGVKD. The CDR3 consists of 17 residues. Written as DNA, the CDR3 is TGTGCCATCAGTGAGTCGACTCAGGGTCTCAGCACAGATACGCAGTATTTT. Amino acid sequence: CAISESTQGLSTDTQYF.

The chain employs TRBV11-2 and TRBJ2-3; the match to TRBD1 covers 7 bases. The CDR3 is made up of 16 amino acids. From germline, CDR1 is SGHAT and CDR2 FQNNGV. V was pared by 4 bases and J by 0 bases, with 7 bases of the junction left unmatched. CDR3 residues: CASSSRTGASTDTQYF. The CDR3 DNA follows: TGTGCCAGCAGCTCACGGACAGGAGCTAGCACAGATACGCAGTATTTT.

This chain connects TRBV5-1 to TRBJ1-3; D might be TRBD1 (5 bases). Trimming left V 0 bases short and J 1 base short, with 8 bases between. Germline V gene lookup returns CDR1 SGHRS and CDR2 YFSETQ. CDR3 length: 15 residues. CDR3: CASSLGRQSGNTIYF. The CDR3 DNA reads TGCGCCAGCAGCTTGGGGCGACAGTCTGGAAACACCATATATTTT.

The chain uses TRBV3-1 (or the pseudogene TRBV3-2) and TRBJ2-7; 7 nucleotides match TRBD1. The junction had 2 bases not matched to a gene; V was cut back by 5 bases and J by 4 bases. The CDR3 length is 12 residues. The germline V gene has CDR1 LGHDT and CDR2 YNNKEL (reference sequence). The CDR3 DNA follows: TGTGCCAGCAGCGGGACAGATTACGAGCAGTACTTC. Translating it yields CASSGTDYEQYF.

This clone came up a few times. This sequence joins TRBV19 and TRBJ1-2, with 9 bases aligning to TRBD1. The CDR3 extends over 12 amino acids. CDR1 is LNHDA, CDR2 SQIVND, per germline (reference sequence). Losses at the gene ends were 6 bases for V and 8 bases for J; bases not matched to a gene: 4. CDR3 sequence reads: CASRETGGGYTF. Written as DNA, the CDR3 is TGTGCCAGTAGAGAGACAGGGGGAGGCTACACCTTC.

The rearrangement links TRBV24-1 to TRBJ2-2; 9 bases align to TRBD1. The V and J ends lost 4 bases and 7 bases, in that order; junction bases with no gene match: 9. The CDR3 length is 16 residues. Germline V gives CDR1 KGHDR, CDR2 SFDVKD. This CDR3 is CATSDWGQGKVGELFF. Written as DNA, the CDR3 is TGTGCCACCAGTGACTGGGGACAGGGAAAGGTCGGGGAGCTGTTTTTT.

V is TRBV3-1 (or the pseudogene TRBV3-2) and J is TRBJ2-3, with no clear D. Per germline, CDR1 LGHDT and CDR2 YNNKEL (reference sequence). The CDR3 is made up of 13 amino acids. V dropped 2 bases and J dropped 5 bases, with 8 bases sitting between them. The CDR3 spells CASSQFLGDTQYF. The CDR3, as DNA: TGTGCCAGCAGCCAATTTCTCGGAGATACGCAGTATTTT.

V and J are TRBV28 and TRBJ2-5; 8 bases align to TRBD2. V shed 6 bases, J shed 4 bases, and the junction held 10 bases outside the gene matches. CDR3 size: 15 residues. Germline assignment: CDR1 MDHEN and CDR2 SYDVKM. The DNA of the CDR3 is TGTGCCAGCAGCGTGCGGGGGGCCTTACGAGAGACCCAGTACTTC. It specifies CASSVRGALRETQYF. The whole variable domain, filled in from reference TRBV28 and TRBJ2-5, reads DVKVTQSSRYLVKRTGEKVFLECVQDMDHENMFWYRQDPGLGLRLIYFSYDVKMKEKGDIPEGYSVSREKKERFSLILESASTNQTSMYLCASSVRGALRETQYFGPGTRLLVL.

The CDR3 sequence: CASSPLAGVGWDEQFF. The CDR3 nucleotides are TGTGCCAGCAGCCCCTTAGCGGGGGTGGGGTGGGATGAGCAGTTCTTC. The rearrangement joins TRBV4-2 to TRBJ2-1; 9 nucleotides align to TRBD2. The CDR3 loop spans 16 amino acids. Trimming took 4 bases from V and 8 from J; bases not matched to a gene: 12. Germline loops: CDR1 LGHNA, CDR2 YNFKEQ.